This T cell receptor beta chain was obtained from a study of T-cell reconstitution after alpha-beta-depleted transplantation in children. General observations from the study: Reportedly, roughly two months post-transplant, alpha-beta T cells arose from several hundred expanded graft clones.

This clonotype was counted a single time. Its specificity is not known. The TCRbeta library was prepared with unique molecular identifiers. TCRdb recomputed calls from the PCR reads with MiXCR, one row per CDR3 protein. The sample lists about 250,000 distinct CDR3 sequences, roughly a quarter seen once, with more than 4.5% in the top ten. There are 16 residues in the CDR3. Trimming stripped 1 base from V and 0 bases from J, with 11 bases between. Germline loops: CDR1 SGHTA, CDR2 FQGNSA. The chain couples TRBV7-2 to TRBJ2-3; D possibly corresponds to TRBD2 (5 bases). This clonotype was sampled from a female patient aged 2 to 10 who had a stem cell transplant for congenital amegakaryocytic thrombocytopenia, so the T cells may come from the graft donor. Sequences were derived from PBMCs, mostly from graft donor cells, sampled 360 days after TCRalphabeta/CD19-depleted stem cell transplant. Here the CDR3 reads CASSLGTGFSTDTQYF. As DNA, the CDR3 is TGTGCCAGCAGCTTAGGCACGGGGTTCAGCACAGATACGCAGTATTTT. The full variable domain, its missing parts supplied by reference TRBV7-2 and TRBJ2-3, is GAGVSQSPSNKVTEKGKDVELRCDPISGHTALYWYRQSLGQGLEFLIYFQGNSAPDKSGLPSDRFSAERTGGSVSTLTIQRTQQEDSAVYLCASSLGTGFSTDTQYFGPGTRLTVL.